The 8 T cell receptor beta chains below were found in one sample sequenced in a study of blood T cell repertoires in COVID-19. Method: immunoSEQ multiplex PCR; TCRdb's copy keeps in-frame clones and lacks some. Here the sample spans a few hundred thousand clones, approximately 90% being singletons. The sequenced material came from peripheral blood. All receptors derive from a man aged 60 to 69 who had recovered from COVID-19.

V is TRBV6-5 and J is TRBJ2-7; 9 nucleotides line up with TRBD1. Germline trimming cut 1 base from V and 4 bases from J; bases unmatched to any gene: 8. Germline lookup yields CDR1 MNHEY and CDR2 SVGAGI. This CDR3 spans 16 amino acids. The CDR3 spells CASSYFSGTGIYEQYF. DNA of the CDR3: TGTGCCAGCAGTTACTTTTCCGGGACAGGGATTTACGAGCAGTACTTC.

The genes are TRBV5-6 and TRBJ2-3, with 7 positions matching TRBD1. This CDR3 is built from 15 residues. The germline V gene has CDR1 SGHDT and CDR2 YYEEEE. J lost 5 bases, V lost 3 bases, and 9 bases had no gene match. The CDR3 sequence: CASSSGTATGDTQYF. CDR3 nucleotides: TGTGCCAGCAGCTCGGGGACAGCGACGGGAGATACGCAGTATTTT.

This rearrangement joins TRBV4-1 to TRBJ1-5; the match to TRBD1 covers 9 bases. V shed 4 bases and J 5 bases; nucleotides not matched to a gene: 9. This CDR3 has 16 residues. Germline V gives CDR1 MGHRA, CDR2 YSYEKL. Here the CDR3 reads CASSREPGQGHQPQHF. As DNA, the CDR3 is TGCGCCAGCAGCCGTGAACCGGGACAGGGCCATCAGCCCCAGCATTTT.

The gene calls are TRBV5-1 and TRBJ2-2; 8 bases align to TRBD2. The CDR3 is 14 amino acids. Germline values: CDR1 SGHRS, CDR2 YFSETQ. Trimming removed 7 bases from V and 2 bases from J; junction bases left unmatched: 4. CDR3 coding DNA: TGCGCCAGCCGAGCGGGGGTAAACACCGGGGAGCTGTTTTTT. Its translation: CASRAGVNTGELFF.

The V and J genes are TRBV5-4 and TRBJ1-1; 10 nucleotides match TRBD1. The CDR3 contains 15 residues. Looked up from germline, CDR1 is SGHNT and CDR2 is YYREEE (reference sequence). J was trimmed by 11 bases and V by 1 base; bases with no gene match: 11. CDR3 in DNA: TGTGCCAGCAGCTTGCGGGGACAGGGGAGGCTCAGTGCTTTCTTT. Encoded protein: CASSLRGQGRLSAFF.

The V gene is TRBV18, the J gene TRBJ2-5, with D maybe TRBD1 (6 bases). Germline-derived CDR1 and CDR2 are KGHSH and LQKENI. The CDR3 loop spans 13 amino acids. Trimming shortened V by 3 bases and J by 2 bases, and 7 bases separated the two germline ends. This chain's CDR3 is CASSPGTQETQYF. Written as DNA, the CDR3 is TGTGCCAGCTCACCCGGGACACAAGAGACCCAGTACTTC. The full variable domain, with the rest looked up from reference TRBV18 and TRBJ2-5, is NAGVMQNPRHLVRRRGQEARLRCSPMKGHSHVYWYRQLPEEGLKFMVYLQKENIIDESGMPKERFSAEFPKEGPSILRIQQVVRGDSAAYFCASSPGTQETQYFGPGTRLLVL.

The count of this clone is one. This rearrangement joins TRBV5-4 to TRBJ2-1, with D perhaps TRBD2 (6 bases). Between the trimmed V and J ends, which lost 0 bases and 1 base, there was a span of 11 bases. The germline gives CDR1 SGHNT, CDR2 YYREEE (reference sequence). CDR3 length equals 16 residues. The CDR3 is CASSLGGVESYNEQFF. CDR3 sequence (DNA): TGTGCCAGCAGCTTGGGGGGGGTTGAGTCCTACAATGAGCAGTTCTTC.

V and J are TRBV5-1 and TRBJ1-1; possibly TRBD1 for D (5 bases). The CDR3 covers 14 residues. V lost 0 bases, J lost 5 bases, and 11 bases lay in between. The germline gives CDR1 SGHRS, CDR2 YFSETQ. The CDR3 loop reads CASSLASGPTEAFF. The CDR3 DNA follows: TGCGCCAGCAGCTTGGCCTCAGGGCCGACTGAAGCTTTCTTT.